The clone carrying this T cell receptor beta chain was seen repeatedly, ten times or more. TCRdb analysed the RT-PCR reads with MiXCR anew, one entry per CDR3 protein. The repertoire has around 700,000 distinct CDR3 sequences, approximately 15% of them found once; the top ten carry 3.6%. The source of this sequence is a female donor in good health, serving as a healthy control. Sequences were obtained from memory CD4+ T cells from blood.

CDR3 in DNA: TGCGCCAGCTCCCCCCAGGGGGCCACAGAGACCCAGTACTTC. This encodes CASSPQGATETQYF. The chain has TRBV5-1 and TRBJ2-5, with 8 bases that match TRBD1. The V segment lost 7 bases and the J segment 4 bases; nucleotides outside the gene matches: 9. CDR1 is SGHRS and CDR2 is YFSETQ in the germline V gene. The CDR3 runs to 14 residues.